The 17 T cell receptor beta chains below were found in one sample sequenced in a study of blood T cell repertoires in COVID-19. Assay: immunoSEQ multiplex PCR; the TCRdb copy retains only in-frame clones and omits some. The sample lists over 150,000 clones, approximately 77% occurring once. The sample consisted of peripheral blood. These receptors were taken from a woman older than 75 with active or convalescent COVID-19.

This chain joins TRBV5-1 and TRBJ2-5; 10 positions agree with TRBD2. The CDR3 has 17 residues. The ends lost 3 bases at V and 2 bases at J; junction bases unmatched: 10. Germline CDR1 and CDR2: SGHRS and YFSETQ. As DNA, the CDR3 is TGCGCCAGCAGCTCGGGACTAGCGTTCTCCTCTCAAGAGACCCAGTACTTC. It is translated as CASSSGLAFSSQETQYF.

The chain recombines TRBV27 with TRBJ1-2; 7 bases map to TRBD1. Germline V gene lookup returns CDR1 MNHEY and CDR2 SMNVEV (reference sequence). V shed 5 bases and J 0 bases; nucleotides not matched to a gene: 9. The CDR3 extends over 16 amino acids. CDR3 protein: CASSPGGGPANYGYTF. For the CDR3, the DNA is TGTGCCAGCAGTCCAGGGGGAGGACCAGCTAACTATGGCTACACCTTC.

The chain employs TRBV10-2 and TRBJ2-1; 8 bases agree with TRBD1. Germline CDR1 reads WSHSY; CDR2 reads SAAADI. The CDR3 totals 14 residues. V lost 5 bases, J lost 8 bases, and 8 bases stayed unmatched. CDR3 sequence (DNA): TGCGCCAGCAGTAAGACAGGGGAGGACGATGAGCAGTTCTTC. It yields the protein CASSKTGEDDEQFF.

This sequence joins TRBV7-2 and TRBJ1-2; 7 bases are a match to TRBD1. Germline-derived CDR1 and CDR2 are SGHTA and FQGNSA. After removal of 0 bases from V and 2 bases from J, the junction contained 3 bases not matched to a gene. The CDR3 sequence is 15 residues long. CDR3: CASSLALTGNYGYTF. Written as DNA, the CDR3 is TGTGCCAGCAGCTTAGCTCTGACAGGGAACTATGGCTACACCTTC.

The CDR3 DNA is TGTGCCAGCAGCGCTGAGAAGGATACGCAGTATTTT. This encodes CASSAEKDTQYF. The chain recombines TRBV2 with TRBJ2-3; no firm D call. The CDR3 contains 12 residues. Germline assignment: CDR1 SNHLY and CDR2 FYNNEI. V lost 6 bases and J lost 6, with 10 bases in between.

The J gene is TRBJ2-2, the V gene TRBV6-5; D is ambiguous. The V and J ends lost 0 bases and 5 bases respectively, with 7 bases between them. Germline CDR1 and CDR2: MNHEY and SVGAGI. This CDR3 has 14 amino acids. The CDR3 bases are TGTGCCAGCAGTTACTCCACGGTTACCGGGGAGCTGTTTTTT. Encoded protein: CASSYSTVTGELFF.

The chain links TRBV9 to TRBJ1-3; D is perhaps TRBD1 (5 bases). There are 17 residues in the CDR3. V dropped 0 bases and J dropped 1 base, with 14 bases sitting between them. Germline V lookup: CDR1 SGDLS, CDR2 YYNGEE. The CDR3 DNA sequence: TGTGCCAGCAGCGTAGCGGATTGGGGCCGGTCTGGAAACACCATATATTTT. Protein product: CASSVADWGRSGNTIYF.

The V call is TRBV9, the J call TRBJ1-1; 8 nucleotides align to TRBD1. The CDR3 is 14 residues long. V lost 0 bases, J lost 4 bases, and 2 bases stayed unmatched. Looked up from germline, CDR1 is SGDLS and CDR2 is YYNGEE. The CDR3 sequence is CASSVADRGTEAFF. Here the CDR3 DNA reads TGTGCCAGCAGCGTAGCTGACAGGGGCACTGAAGCTTTCTTT. The full variable domain, with the rest looked up from reference TRBV9 and TRBJ1-1, is DSGVTQTPKHLITATGQRVTLRCSPRSGDLSVYWYQQSLDQGLQFLIQYYNGEERAKGNILERFSAQQFPDLHSELNLSSLELGDSALYFCASSVADRGTEAFFGQGTRLTVV.

The chain is built from TRBV5-8 and TRBJ1-3, with D perhaps TRBD1 (5 bases). Germline CDR1 and CDR2: SGHTS and YDEGEE. This CDR3 spans 17 amino acids. The ends were cut back, 4 bases at V and 4 bases at J, with 21 bases in the middle. The CDR3: CASSQAVGARMGNTIYF. As DNA, the CDR3 is TGTGCCAGCAGCCAAGCCGTTGGGGCCAGGATGGGAAACACCATATATTTT. The variable domain in full, completed from reference TRBV5-8 and TRBJ1-3, reads EAGVTQSPTHLIKTRGQQATLRCSPISGHTSVYWYQQALGLGLQFLLWYDEGEERNRGNFPPRFSGRQFPNYSSELNVNALELEDSALYLCASSQAVGARMGNTIYFGEGSWLTVV.

This sequence joins TRBV2 and TRBJ1-2; D may be TRBD1 (5 bases). This CDR3 has 12 amino acids. Deletions cut 11 bases from V and 2 bases from J, with 12 bases between. Germline CDR1 and CDR2: SNHLY and FYNNEI. The CDR3 region is CAWGGGNYGYTF. The CDR3 bases are TGTGCCTGGGGTGGGGGGAACTATGGCTACACCTTC.

This clone turned up a few times. CDR3 coding DNA: TGTGCCAGCAGCAGACAGGGGGGCTACACCTTC. Translation: CASSRQGGYTF. This chain joins TRBV7-8 and TRBJ1-2; TRBD1 agrees at 8 bases. Trimming at V came to 5 bases and at J to 8 bases, leaving 1 base not matched to a gene. Germline V CDR1 and CDR2: SGHVS, FQNEAQ. This CDR3 comprises 11 residues.

This clone was seen only once. This sequence joins TRBV9 and TRBJ2-3; D is uncertain. V was clipped by 3 bases and J by 4 bases, with 6 bases between them. CDR3 size: 12 residues. In germline, CDR1 is SGDLS, CDR2 YYNGEE. DNA of the CDR3: TGTGCCAGCAGCGGGGCTTCAGATACGCAGTATTTT. Its protein product is CASSGASDTQYF.

This sequence joins TRBV19 and TRBJ1-5; TRBD1 agrees at 9 bases. The CDR3 has 13 amino acids. Per the germline V gene, CDR1 is LNHDA and CDR2 is SQIVND (reference sequence). After removal of 10 bases from V and 5 bases from J, the junction contained 6 bases not matched to a gene. This CDR3 is CATGWDRDQPQHF. The CDR3 DNA follows: TGTGCCACCGGTTGGGACAGGGATCAGCCCCAGCATTTT.

The chain carries TRBV10-3 and TRBJ1-2, with a tentative D call TRBD1 (5 bases). Germline CDR1 reads ENHRY; CDR2 reads SYGVKD. V was trimmed by 6 bases and J by 1 base, leaving 18 bases between them. The CDR3 has 16 residues. The CDR3 DNA reads TGTGCCATCAGCAGGTCGGGGGGTCCGATTAACTATGGCTACACCTTC. Protein product: CAISRSGGPINYGYTF.

The gene calls are TRBV5-1 and TRBJ2-1; no definite D call. The CDR3 covers 14 residues. Germline V gene sequence: CDR1 SGHRS, CDR2 YFSETQ. The ends were cut back, 8 bases at V and 3 bases at J, with 15 bases in the middle. CDR3 loop: CASFQGTGYNEQFF. DNA for the CDR3: TGCGCCAGTTTTCAAGGTACGGGCTACAATGAGCAGTTCTTC. The variable domain in full, with the rest retrieved from reference TRBV5-1 and TRBJ2-1, is KAGVTQTPRYLIKTRGQQVTLSCSPISGHRSVSWYQQTPGQGLQFLFEYFSETQRNKGNFPGRFSGRQFSNSRSEMNVSTLELGDSALYLCASFQGTGYNEQFFGPGTRLTVL.

This chain joins TRBV12-5 and TRBJ2-1; D not resolved. This CDR3 comprises 13 residues. Germline V gene lookup returns CDR1 LGHNT and CDR2 FRNRAP. Trimming pared 1 base from V and 3 bases from J, leaving 4 bases between. The DNA for the CDR3 is TGTGCTAGTGGTTTGGGACACTACAATGAGCAGTTCTTC. Protein sequence: CASGLGHYNEQFF.

The V and J genes are TRBV3-1 (or the pseudogene TRBV3-2) and TRBJ2-7; possible D gene TRBD2, 6 bases. The CDR3 consists of 17 residues. Trimming left V 2 bases short and J 4 bases short, with 21 bases between. In germline, CDR1 is LGHDT, CDR2 YNNKEL (reference sequence). CDR3 sequence reads: CASSQTTAPRGFYEQYF. In nucleotides, the CDR3 is TGTGCCAGCAGCCAAACGACAGCTCCCCGGGGGTTTTACGAGCAGTACTTC.